Shown below are 29 T cell receptor beta chains from a single sample sequenced in a study of T-cell reconstitution after alpha-beta-depleted transplantation in children. Unique molecular identifiers were built into the TCRbeta library. MiXCR was run by TCRdb on the PCR reads, yielding one entry per CDR3 protein. The repertoire includes roughly 500,000 distinct CDR3 sequences, about 11% of them detected once, and around 2% sits in the top ten. The sample was PBMCs, taken before TCRalphabeta/CD19-depleted stem cell transplant. Receptor source: a child aged 2 to 15 with inherited bone marrow failure, due to receive a stem cell transplant.

In this sample, this clonotype turned up many times. The chain employs TRBV7-2 and TRBJ2-1; 9 bases agree with TRBD2. The germline CDR1 and CDR2 sequences are SGHTA and FQGNSA. The CDR3 covers 16 residues. Trimming at V came to 4 bases and at J to 6 bases, leaving 10 bases not matched to a gene. CDR3 amino acids: CASSSVAGAWGNEQFF. DNA of the CDR3: TGTGCCAGCAGCTCCGTAGCGGGAGCCTGGGGCAATGAGCAGTTCTTC.

This clonotype has at least ten counts. The chain employs TRBV6-6 and TRBJ1-4, with D hard to call. CDR1 is MNHNY, CDR2 SVGAGI, per germline (reference sequence). Trimming removed 7 bases from V and 8 bases from J, with 14 bases in between. The CDR3 is 13 amino acids. The CDR3 loop reads CASTRGGSEKLFF. CDR3 DNA sequence: TGTGCCAGCACCCGGGGTGGAAGCGAAAAACTGTTTTTT.

This clonotype was observed many times. The rearrangement links TRBV29-1 to TRBJ2-5, with 7 bases identical to TRBD2. The CDR3 consists of 14 residues. Germline V lookup: CDR1 SQVTM, CDR2 ANQGSEA. Unmatched junction bases numbered 12, after V lost 7 bases and J lost 4 bases. CDR3 in DNA: TGCAGCGGGGCTGGCGGGAGTTCGGGAGAGACCCAGTACTTC. Amino acid sequence: CSGAGGSSGETQYF. The full variable domain, rest sourced from reference TRBV29-1 and TRBJ2-5, is SAVISQKPSRDICQRGTSLTIQCQVDSQVTMMFWYRQQPGQSLTLIATANQGSEATYESGFVIDKFPISRPNLTFSTLTVSNMSPEDSSIYLCSGAGGSSGETQYFGPGTRLLVL.

This clonotype was counted many times. V usage is TRBV29-1 and J usage is TRBJ1-2; D is unresolved. Trimming shortened V by 4 bases and J by 2 bases, and 8 bases separated the two germline ends. The CDR3 extends over 12 amino acids. Germline-derived CDR1 and CDR2 are SQVTM and ANQGSEA. The CDR3 sequence is CSVGALNYGYTF. CDR3 in DNA: TGCAGCGTTGGAGCCCTCAACTATGGCTACACCTTC.

V gene TRBV19 combines with J gene TRBJ2-6; no clear D gene. CDR1 is LNHDA and CDR2 is SQIVND in the germline V gene (reference sequence). The V end lost 0 bases, the J end lost 1 base, and 10 bases lay between the germline ends. This CDR3 has 17 amino acids. The CDR3: CASSIETPASGANVLTF. CDR3 in DNA: TGTGCCAGTAGTATAGAAACGCCAGCGTCTGGGGCCAACGTCCTGACTTTC. The full variable domain, rest sourced from reference TRBV19 and TRBJ2-6, is DGGITQSPKYLFRKEGQNVTLSCEQNLNHDAMYWYRQDPGQGLRLIYYSQIVNDFQKGDIAEGYSVSREKKESFPLTVTSAQKNPTAFYLCASSIETPASGANVLTFGAGSRLTVL.

V usage is TRBV12-3 or TRBV12-4 and J usage is TRBJ2-5; D remains ambiguous. Trimming pared 3 bases from V and 9 bases from J, leaving 14 bases between. CDR3 length equals 13 residues. Here the CDR3 reads CASSFNYLLSQYF. CDR3 nucleotides: TGTGCCAGCAGTTTTAACTACTTACTCTCCCAGTACTTC.

This clonotype has a count of ten or more. The chain links TRBV4-1 to TRBJ2-7; 9 bases match TRBD2. J was trimmed by 1 base and V by 4 bases; bases with no gene match: 5. Germline-derived CDR1 and CDR2 are MGHRA and YSYEKL. The CDR3 spans 15 residues. The CDR3 here is CASSPGLARSYEQYF. As DNA, the CDR3 is TGCGCCAGCAGCCCGGGACTAGCTAGATCCTACGAGCAGTACTTC.

This clonotype was detected ten times or more. The chain links TRBV20-1 to TRBJ2-1; 9 positions match TRBD2. The germline V gene encodes CDR1 DFQATT and CDR2 SNEGSKA (reference sequence). CDR3 length: 17 residues. J gave up 0 bases and V 3 bases, and 9 bases lay outside the gene matches. The CDR3 DNA reads as TGCAGTGCTAGTGGGCAAGCGGGGGGAAGCTCCTACAATGAGCAGTTCTTC. Its protein product is CSASGQAGGSSYNEQFF.

Comment on this clonotype: This may arise from a read error, as a much more abundant clone is one base away. The V and J genes are TRBV12-3 or TRBV12-4 and TRBJ2-1; no definite D call. The CDR3 loop spans 14 amino acids. For the CDR3, the DNA is TGTGCCAGCAGTTTCCCAGCGCCCTACCATGAGCAGTTCTTC. Translation gives CASSFPAPYHEQFF.

This clonotype was seen repeatedly, ten times or more. The rearrangement links TRBV24-1 to TRBJ2-5, with TRBD1 identical over 7 bases. The CDR3 is made up of 14 amino acids. V lost 0 bases and J lost 3; bases outside the gene matches: 0. In germline, CDR1 is KGHDR, CDR2 SFDVKD. The CDR3 is CATSDLGQEETQYF. DNA of the CDR3: TGTGCCACCAGTGATTTGGGACAGGAAGAGACCCAGTACTTC.

This chain connects TRBV24-1 to TRBJ2-1; 8 positions agree with TRBD1. The CDR3 loop spans 13 amino acids. With 9 bases clipped from V and 4 bases from J, the junction kept 4 bases outside the gene matches. The germline gives CDR1 KGHDR, CDR2 SFDVKD. The DNA of the CDR3 is TGTGCCACCGAAGGGACAGGTTACAATGAGCAGTTCTTC. It yields the protein CATEGTGYNEQFF.

This clonotype was observed at least ten times. V gene TRBV6-1 combines with J gene TRBJ2-2; D is ambiguous. CDR3 length: 18 amino acids. Trimming left V 1 base short and J 2 bases short, with 17 bases between. From germline, CDR1 is MNHNS and CDR2 SASEGT. In DNA, the CDR3 is TGTGCCAGCAGTGAAGATTCGTTAGCCCACTTTAACACCGGGGAGCTGTTTTTT. Amino acid sequence: CASSEDSLAHFNTGELFF.

This clonotype showed up many times. This chain links TRBV20-1 with TRBJ2-1; D is unresolved. This CDR3 has 15 amino acids. Trimming removed 2 bases from V and 4 bases from J, with 15 bases in between. CDR1 DFQATT and CDR2 SNEGSKA come from the germline V gene (reference sequence). CDR3 region: CSARWAHGVYNEQFF. CDR3 sequence (DNA): TGCAGTGCTAGATGGGCTCACGGTGTTTACAATGAGCAGTTCTTC.

The sample holds a few counts of this clonotype. The chain is built from TRBV11-2 and TRBJ2-1; D tentatively reads TRBD1 or TRBD2 (5 bases each). The CDR3 is 22 residues long. CDR1 and CDR2 (germline): SGHAT, FQNNGV. V gave up 0 bases and J gave up 0 bases, with 27 bases separating them. In DNA, the CDR3 is TGTGCCAGCAGCTTAGACCCCTTTGAGGGACCCGAGATGTGGAGCTCCTACAATGAGCAGTTCTTC. It yields the protein CASSLDPFEGPEMWSSYNEQFF.

This rearrangement joins TRBV12-3 or TRBV12-4 to TRBJ2-7; D is unclear. This CDR3 spans 14 amino acids. V lost 5 bases, J lost 3 bases, and 14 bases lay in between. The CDR3 DNA follows: TGTGCCAGCAGTCCGCCTGAGCGTCGCTACGAGCAGTACTTC. Translating gives CASSPPERRYEQYF.

This clonotype appeared many times. This chain uses TRBV10-3 with TRBJ2-5; D is unresolved. Germline V gene lookup returns CDR1 ENHRY and CDR2 SYGVKD. Deletions cut 0 bases from V and 5 bases from J, with 4 bases between. This CDR3 is 12 amino acids long. The CDR3 loop is CAISESIETQYF. The CDR3 DNA sequence: TGTGCCATCAGTGAGTCGATTGAGACCCAGTACTTC.

This clonotype was counted at least ten times. V and J are TRBV20-1 and TRBJ1-4; D might be TRBD1 (6 bases). The V gene's germline CDR1 is DFQATT and CDR2 SNEGSKA (reference sequence). Between the trimmed V and J ends, which lost 3 bases and 7 bases, there was a span of 15 bases. The CDR3 sequence is 14 residues long. CDR3 protein: CSARVGAMPEKLFF. In nucleotides, the CDR3 is TGCAGTGCTAGGGTGGGGGCGATGCCTGAAAAACTGTTTTTT.

This clonotype was recorded at least ten times. V gene TRBV12-3 or TRBV12-4 combines with J gene TRBJ1-6; 9 bases are shared with TRBD1. Trimming cost V 5 bases and J 10 bases; bases outside gene matches: 6. This CDR3 comprises 14 residues. CDR3 in amino acids: CASSGGTGRSPLHF. The CDR3 DNA reads TGTGCCAGCAGTGGGGGGACAGGGCGCTCACCCCTCCACTTT.

This clonotype was counted only a few times. The chain carries TRBV10-3 and TRBJ2-7, with 9 positions matching TRBD2. CDR3 size: 15 residues. Losses at the gene ends were 4 bases for V and 4 bases for J; bases not matched to a gene: 8. CDR1 ENHRY and CDR2 SYGVKD come from the germline V gene. CDR3 bases: TGTGCCATCAGTGCTTTTAGCGGGAGTATGTACGAGCAGTACTTC. It specifies CAISAFSGSMYEQYF.

This clonotype was observed at least ten times. The chain links TRBV6-1 to TRBJ2-1, with 9 bases matching TRBD2. Germline values: CDR1 MNHNS, CDR2 SASEGT. This CDR3 contains 14 residues. V trimming: 6 bases; J trimming: 10 bases; junction bases outside the gene matches: 10. This CDR3 reads CASSTLAGEGEQFF. DNA for the CDR3: TGTGCCAGCAGCACATTAGCGGGAGAGGGAGAGCAGTTCTTC.

The chain combines TRBV30 with TRBJ1-2, with TRBD1 identical over 7 bases. Looked up from germline, CDR1 is GTSNPN and CDR2 is SVGIG (reference sequence). The CDR3 totals 11 residues. This chain's CDR3 is CAQGRGNGYTF. CDR3 in DNA: TGTGCTCAGGGCAGGGGGAATGGCTACACCTTC.

This clonotype showed up many times. The V and J genes are TRBV4-3 and TRBJ2-5; 7 bases map to TRBD2. The CDR3 consists of 15 residues. V was clipped by 0 bases and J by 4 bases; unmatched bases: 5. From germline, CDR1 is LGHNA and CDR2 YSLEER. The CDR3 here is CASSQDGWGGETQYF. In DNA, the CDR3 is TGCGCCAGCAGCCAAGATGGGTGGGGGGGAGAGACCCAGTACTTC.

This clonotype was detected a few times. This chain joins TRBV12-3 or TRBV12-4 and TRBJ2-1; 9 bases are shared with TRBD2. The CDR3 extends over 14 amino acids. V was clipped by 3 bases and J by 7 bases; unmatched bases: 4. CDR3 residues: CASSFVSGRNEQFF. CDR3 DNA: TGTGCCAGCAGTTTTGTTAGCGGGAGAAATGAGCAGTTCTTC.

V usage is TRBV15 and J usage is TRBJ2-2, with 10 bases aligning to TRBD1. The CDR3 sequence is 18 residues long. The V gene's germline CDR1 is LNHNV and CDR2 YYDKDF (reference sequence). Trimming took 1 base from V and 2 from J; bases not matched to a gene: 7. The CDR3 coding sequence is TGTGCCACCAGCAGAGGGTCGACAGGGGGCCTTAACACCGGGGAGCTGTTTTTT. As protein: CATSRGSTGGLNTGELFF.

This clonotype was picked up many times. The chain recombines TRBV20-1 with TRBJ2-3, with 8 bases that match TRBD2. The CDR3 is 15 residues long. V was pared by 4 bases and J by 8 bases, with 14 bases of the junction left unmatched. Germline assignment: CDR1 DFQATT and CDR2 SNEGSKA (reference sequence). In DNA, the CDR3 is TGCAGTGCTATAATTCAGCTAGCGGGCTCCGGTACGCAGTATTTT. Its translation: CSAIIQLAGSGTQYF.

This clonotype has a count of ten or more. The genes are TRBV11-2 and TRBJ2-3, with no clear D. The germline CDR1 and CDR2 sequences are SGHAT and FQNNGV. The CDR3 consists of 12 residues. V lost 0 bases and J 6 bases, leaving 4 bases between the germline ends. The CDR3 loop is CASSLERDTQYF. The CDR3 nucleotides are TGTGCCAGCAGCTTAGAGAGGGATACGCAGTATTTT.

This clonotype was counted at least ten times. The chain joins TRBV4-3 to TRBJ2-1; 7 nucleotides line up with TRBD2. This CDR3 contains 17 residues. Trimming cost V 1 base and J 2 bases; bases outside gene matches: 8. Germline values: CDR1 LGHNA, CDR2 YSLEER. This CDR3 reads CASSQVPSGYTYNEQFF. The CDR3 coding sequence is TGCGCCAGCAGCCAAGTCCCTAGCGGCTATACCTACAATGAGCAGTTCTTC.

In this sample, this clonotype turned up many times. The chain couples TRBV19 to TRBJ1-1; D call uncertain. V lost 6 bases and J lost 2, with 13 bases in between. Germline V lookup: CDR1 LNHDA, CDR2 SQIVND (reference sequence). This CDR3 is 14 amino acids long. The CDR3 bases are TGTGCCAGTAGGCAGCCAGGCGGAAACACTGAAGCTTTCTTT. Translation gives CASRQPGGNTEAFF. The complete variable domain, with remaining parts taken from reference TRBV19 and TRBJ1-1, reads DGGITQSPKYLFRKEGQNVTLSCEQNLNHDAMYWYRQDPGQGLRLIYYSQIVNDFQKGDIAEGYSVSREKKESFPLTVTSAQKNPTAFYLCASRQPGGNTEAFFGQGTRLTVV.

V usage is TRBV29-1 and J usage is TRBJ1-1; TRBD1 might be the D (5 bases). Germline lookup yields CDR1 SQVTM and CDR2 ANQGSEA. There are 14 residues in the CDR3. V lost 6 bases to trimming and J lost 5 bases, with 19 bases between them. The CDR3 nucleotides are TGCAGCGTCCAAGGGGTCAGGGAGGGTACTGAAGCTTTCTTT. This sequence encodes CSVQGVREGTEAFF.